This TCR beta chain was recorded in a study of PD-L1 blockade in urothelial cancer. Trimming left V 4 bases short and J 8 bases short, with 19 bases between. The germline V gene has CDR1 SGHTS and CDR2 YDEGEE. The CDR3 runs 15 residues. Clones were read by immunoSEQ multiplex PCR, and TCRdb kept only the in-frame ones, dropping some. The sample contains about 39,000 clones, roughly 91% of which appear only once. J is TRBJ2-4 and V is TRBV5-8; perhaps TRBD1 as D (5 bases). Specimen: PBMCs, collected around atezolizumab (anti-PD-L1) treatment. The sequence came from a man between 60 and 75 years old with urothelial cancer. The CDR3 region has the DNA TGTGCCAGCAGCATTGGGTATAGGGGAAAGGACATTCAGTACTTC. Protein sequence: CASSIGYRGKDIQYF. Full variable domain (remainder filled in from reference TRBV5-8 and TRBJ2-4): EAGVTQSPTHLIKTRGQQATLRCSPISGHTSVYWYQQALGLGLQFLLWYDEGEERNRGNFPPRFSGRQFPNYSSELNVNALELEDSALYLCASSIGYRGKDIQYFGAGTRLSVL.